Listed below are T cell receptor beta chains from one sample, sequenced in a study of blood T cell repertoires in COVID-19. Profiled with immunoSEQ multiplex PCR; TCRdb holds only in-frame clones, not every one. The table has 150,000 or so clones, around 93% seen once. The sequenced sample was peripheral blood. These receptors came from a woman aged 45 to 65 with acute or convalescent COVID-19. The CDR3 runs from the conserved cysteine through the conserved F or W. A D gene is named only where the DNA matches it firmly. Size is stated for part of the rows, as once, few or many counts, or as a class when the clone is expanded.

abundance	v_gene	d_gene	j_gene	len	CDR3nt	CDR3aa
once	TRBV14	-	TRBJ2-2	16	TGTGCCAGCAGCCACACCGGGACATCTAACACCGGGGAGCTGTTTTTT	CASSHTGTSNTGELFF
-	TRBV5-6	-	TRBJ1-2	12	TGTGCCAGCAGCGCAGGGTCCTATGGCTACACCTTC	CASSAGSYGYTF
-	TRBV6-1	-	TRBJ1-1	16	TGTGCCAGCAGTGAAGCGGGCTTCCTTCGTGGCACTGAAGCTTTCTTT	CASSEAGFLRGTEAFF
-	TRBV4-1	-	TRBJ1-5	16	TGCGCCAGCAGTCAAGTGGCGGGGAACAGCAATCAGCCCCAGCATTTT	CASSQVAGNSNQPQHF
-	TRBV4-3	-	TRBJ1-1	13	TGCGCCAGCAGAGGACAGAAGAACACTGAAGCTTTCTTT	CASRGQKNTEAFF
-	TRBV4-3	TRBD2	TRBJ2-7	15	TGCGCCAGCAGCCAAGACCCCGGGGGGTCCTACGAGCAGTACTTC	CASSQDPGGSYEQYF
once	TRBV2	-	TRBJ2-5	15	TGTGCCAGCAGTCGACAGGGTGGGGGGCAAGAGACCCAGTACTTC	CASSRQGGGQETQYF
-	TRBV7-9	-	TRBJ1-5	13	TGTGCCAGCAGCTTAAAAGAGAATCAGCCCCAGCATTTT	CASSLKENQPQHF
-	TRBV7-2	TRBD1	TRBJ1-5	15	TGTGCCAGCAGCTTCAGAGGGGGCATCAATCAGCCCCAGCATTTT	CASSFRGGINQPQHF
-	TRBV2	TRBD2	TRBJ2-1	15	TGTGCCAGCAGGGATGGGACTAGCGGGGGAAATGAGCAGTTCTTC	CASRDGTSGGNEQFF
-	TRBV24-1	-	TRBJ1-2	12	TGTGCCACCAGTGTCGGAGGCGAAGGCTACACCTTC	CATSVGGEGYTF
-	TRBV10-3	-	TRBJ1-1	12	TGTGCCATCAAGACAGCGAACACTGAAGCTTTCTTT	CAIKTANTEAFF
-	TRBV4-3	TRBD1	TRBJ1-6	15	TGCGCCAGCAGCGTCCGGGACAGGGAGGATTCACCCCTCCACTTT	CASSVRDREDSPLHF
-	TRBV30	TRBD1	TRBJ1-4	14	TGTGCCTGGACCCAAGACAGGGGGGCTGAAAAACTGTTTTTT	CAWTQDRGAEKLFF
-	TRBV24-1	TRBD1	TRBJ2-6	18	TGTGCCACCAGTGCTTACCGGGACAGGGACTCTGGGGCCAACGTCCTGACTTTC	CATSAYRDRDSGANVLTF
-	TRBV27	-	TRBJ1-3	14	TGTGCCACTCGACAGTTATCCTCTGGAAACACCATATATTTT	CATRQLSSGNTIYF
once	TRBV7-7	TRBD1	TRBJ2-1	13	TGTGCTAGCAGCTGGGGGACAGGGTATCCTCAGTTCTTC	CASSWGTGYPQFF
-	TRBV28	-	TRBJ1-6	15	TGTGCCAGCAGTTTAGGGGGAGGCGGAAATTCACCCCTCCACTTT	CASSLGGGGNSPLHF
-	TRBV12-3/TRBV12-4	-	TRBJ1-5	13	TGTGCCAGCAGTCTCGAGCGCAATCAGCCCCAGCATTTT	CASSLERNQPQHF
-	TRBV5-6	TRBD1	TRBJ1-6	15	TGTGCCAGCAAACCGAAGGCAGGGGGCGATTCACCCCTCCACTTT	CASKPKAGGDSPLHF
-	TRBV6-1	-	TRBJ2-1	14	TGTGCCAGCAGTGATCTGGCGGGGGCCTCTGAGCAGTTCTTC	CASSDLAGASEQFF
-	TRBV5-1	-	TRBJ1-1	14	TGCGCCAGCAGCTTGGCCATGGGCCGCACTGAAGCTTTCTTT	CASSLAMGRTEAFF
-	TRBV4-1	-	TRBJ1-2	16	TGCGCCAGCAGCCAAGATATAGAAGGGGTGGCCTATGGCTACACCTTC	CASSQDIEGVAYGYTF
-	TRBV28	TRBD1	TRBJ1-3	16	TGTGCCAGCACCGTCATGGGACAGGTCTCTGGAAACACCATATATTTT	CASTVMGQVSGNTIYF
-	TRBV3-1/TRBV3-2	-	TRBJ1-6	19	TGTGCCAGCAGCCAAGACGGTTGGAGAGGTTCGTCCTATAATTCACCCCTCCACTTT	CASSQDGWRGSSYNSPLHF
-	TRBV7-2	TRBD1	TRBJ1-5	13	TGTGCCAGCAGCTGGCCGGGGACAGGGGCCCAGCATTTT	CASSWPGTGAQHF
-	TRBV6-4	TRBD1	TRBJ2-2	17	TGTGCCAGCAGTCCCACGGGACAGCTATTGTTGACCGGGGAGCTGTTTTTT	CASSPTGQLLLTGELFF
-	TRBV9	TRBD1	TRBJ1-2	15	TGTGCCAGCAGCGAGACAGGGGGCTTTGACTATGGCTACACCTTC	CASSETGGFDYGYTF